A single sample is the source of the 4 T cell receptor beta chains below, sequenced in a study of beta chain features in type 1 diabetes. The authors reverse transcribed all of the isolated RNA, so sequencing captured expressed TCRB transcripts. Assay used: immunoSEQ multiplex PCR; TCRdb lists only in-frame clones, some missing. The table records about 360,000 clones, around an eighth of them present only once. The sequenced sample was naive CD4+ T cells from blood. The receptors here all came from a man aged 18 to 29 in good health.

The chain has TRBV9 and TRBJ2-3; TRBD2 agrees at 7 bases. This CDR3 spans 14 amino acids. CDR1 and CDR2 (germline): SGDLS, YYNGEE. V gave up 7 bases and J gave up 0 bases; unmatched junction bases: 5. The CDR3 reads CASGTSVSTDTQYF. DNA for the CDR3: TGTGCCAGCGGAACTAGCGTTAGCACAGATACGCAGTATTTT.

Concerning this clone itself: Different DNA sequences within this sample yield the same CDR3. The chain combines TRBV7-3 with TRBJ2-1; tentatively, D is TRBD2 (5 bases). The CDR3 runs 15 residues. Germline values: CDR1 SGHTA, CDR2 FQGTGA. V lost 3 bases, J lost 0 bases, and 9 bases lay in between. The CDR3 is CASSLDSGSYNEQFF. In nucleotides, the CDR3 is TGTGCCAGCAGCTTGGACTCAGGCTCCTACAATGAGCAGTTCTTC.

Only a few counts were recorded for this clone. J is TRBJ2-3 and V is TRBV7-9, with a tentative D call TRBD1 (6 bases). The germline CDR1 and CDR2 sequences are SEHNR and FQNEAQ (reference sequence). The CDR3 has 10 residues. The germline V and J ends were trimmed by 11 bases and 4 bases, with 7 bases remaining between them. The CDR3 loop reads CAAGADTQYF. The CDR3 region has the DNA TGTGCCGCAGGGGCAGATACGCAGTATTTT.

The chain has TRBV5-6 and TRBJ1-2, with D unclear. Trimming pared 4 bases from V and 0 bases from J, leaving 13 bases between. Germline V gene lookup returns CDR1 SGHDT and CDR2 YYEEEE. The CDR3 is 15 amino acids. The CDR3 is CASSPNMGPNYGYTF. The DNA of the CDR3 is TGTGCCAGCAGCCCTAACATGGGCCCTAACTATGGCTACACCTTC.